This TCR beta chain was recorded in a study of a mutant IDH1 vaccine in newly diagnosed glioma. As for the study in general: Visit V13 took place at week 47, and visit V12 happened at week 35.

Sequenced by immunoSEQ multiplex PCR; TCRdb stores in-frame clones only, minus some. The sample includes about 56,000 clones, 75% of them seen just once. Comments on this clone: Its specificity is unknown.

Indicated time point: week 47, end of study. Every single dose of the vaccine, 300 ug of mutant IDH1 20-mer peptide, came with topical imiquimod. Patients carried new grade 3 or 4 IDH1-mutant astrocytomas lacking nuclear ATRX. The junction had 6 bases not matched to a gene; V was cut back by 0 bases and J by 9 bases. This CDR3 spans 14 amino acids. CDR1 and CDR2 (germline): SGHRS, YFSETQ. General study points: Patients showed vaccine-induced immune responses at a rate of approximately 92%.

The sequence was obtained from a man between 45 and 60 years old with glioma. The sample was PBMCs, taken from a glioma patient whose treatment included an IDH1 peptide vaccine. The genes are TRBV5-1 and TRBJ2-7; TRBD1 matches 10 bases. CDR3 DNA: TGCGCCAGCAGCTTGGCCGGGACAGGGGATGTGCAGTACTTC. This codes for CASSLAGTGDVQYF.